These T cell receptor beta chains were read from a single sample in a study of T cell responses to AZD1222 COVID-19 vaccine. Method: immunoSEQ multiplex PCR; TCRdb's copy keeps in-frame clones and lacks some. The table includes about 110,000 clones, about nine tenths detected once. Source: peripheral blood, taken 28 days after the second AZD1222 dose. The receptors here all came from an adult who received the AZD1222 COVID-19 vaccine. Both conserved end residues are part of each CDR3. A D gene is named only where the DNA matches it firmly. Size is omitted from some rows. Given values are once, few, many or a class for expanded clones.

cdr3_length	v_call	j_call	d_call	clone_size	cdr3_nt	cdr3_aa
15	TRBV28	TRBJ1-5	-	-	TGTGCCAGCAGTTTAGCGCCCAGGGTCGGGCAGCCCCAGCATTTT	CASSLAPRVGQPQHF
14	TRBV5-4	TRBJ2-2	-	-	TGTGCCAGCAGCTTGGACCCCAGGACCGGGGAGCTGTTTTTT	CASSLDPRTGELFF
13	TRBV7-9	TRBJ2-7	TRBD1	-	TGTGCCAGCAGCACCCGACAGGGCTACGAGCAGTACTTC	CASSTRQGYEQYF
14	TRBV5-1	TRBJ2-7	-	-	TGCGCCAGCAGCTTTACCCAGAGCTCCTACGAGCAGTACTTC	CASSFTQSSYEQYF
15	TRBV19	TRBJ1-2	TRBD1	-	TGTGCCAGTAGTTTTTCCCGCGGACAGGGGGGAGGCTACACCTTC	CASSFSRGQGGGYTF
14	TRBV2	TRBJ2-1	TRBD1	-	TGTGCCAGCAGCCGCGACAGGGCATCAGATGAGCAGTTCTTC	CASSRDRASDEQFF
15	TRBV18	TRBJ1-5	TRBD1	once	TGTGCCAGCTCACCCCTGGGACAGGGCAATCAGCCCCAGCATTTT	CASSPLGQGNQPQHF
14	TRBV29-1	TRBJ2-2	-	once	TGCAGCGTTCGAGGGGATCGGGACACCGGGGAGCTGTTTTTT	CSVRGDRDTGELFF
14	TRBV19	TRBJ1-4	TRBD1	once	TGTGCCAGTAGTTCGGACAGGTTTAATGAAAAACTGTTTTTT	CASSSDRFNEKLFF
16	TRBV5-1	TRBJ1-4	-	-	TGCGCCAGCAGCTTGGCCGCAGGAACTACTAATGAAAAACTGTTTTTT	CASSLAAGTTNEKLFF
17	TRBV6-1	TRBJ2-7	TRBD1	-	TGTGCCAGCAGTGAAAAGGCGGGGACAGGGGCTCCCTACGAGCAGTACTTC	CASSEKAGTGAPYEQYF
13	TRBV5-1	TRBJ2-3	-	-	TGCGCCAGCAGCTTGGCTGAGAGGGATACGCAGTATTTT	CASSLAERDTQYF
15	TRBV29-1	TRBJ2-3	TRBD2	-	TGCAGCGTTGAATTCATAGCGGGGAGCACAGATACGCAGTATTTT	CSVEFIAGSTDTQYF
15	TRBV6-5	TRBJ2-3	TRBD2	-	TGTGCCAGCAGTTATAGCGGGGGGCTCACAGATACGCAGTATTTT	CASSYSGGLTDTQYF
16	TRBV21-1	TRBJ1-4	-	-	TGTGCCAGCAGCAAACCTCAGCAGGGGGTTGGCGAAAAACTGTTTTTT	CASSKPQQGVGEKLFF
12	TRBV6-5	TRBJ1-5	-	-	TGTGCCAGCAGTACGGGAGGTCAGCCCCAGCATTTT	CASSTGGQPQHF
13	TRBV6-1	TRBJ2-7	-	-	TGTGCCAGCAGTGAAGCGCTAGACTACGAGCAGTACTTC	CASSEALDYEQYF
13	TRBV6-5	TRBJ1-1	-	-	TGTGCCAGCAGCCTGACAGAGGACACCGAAGCTTTCTTT	CASSLTEDTEAFF
15	TRBV6-1	TRBJ2-3	TRBD2	few	TGTGCCAGCAGTGAACTAGCGGGGGGGCCAGATACGCAGTATTTT	CASSELAGGPDTQYF
12	TRBV7-9	TRBJ1-2	-	-	TGTGCCAGCAGCCCCCCTAACTATGGCTACACCTTC	CASSPPNYGYTF
14	TRBV5-1	TRBJ2-3	-	-	TGCGCCAGCATGCTAGGGCAAAACACAGATACGCAGTATTTT	CASMLGQNTDTQYF
15	TRBV6-5	TRBJ1-1	TRBD1	-	TGTGCCAGCATCCGAGGACAGGGAGAGGGATCTGAAGCTTTCTTT	CASIRGQGEGSEAFF
13	TRBV7-9	TRBJ1-1	-	-	TGTGCCAGCAGCCTAGGCGGCGCGCTTGAAGCTTTCTTT	CASSLGGALEAFF
13	TRBV29-1	TRBJ2-7	-	-	TGCAGCGTTGAAGGGCACAGATCCTACGAGCAGTACTTC	CSVEGHRSYEQYF
14	TRBV7-9	TRBJ2-3	-	-	TGTGCCAGCAGCTCCAAGGACAGAACAGCTACGCAGTATTTT	CASSSKDRTATQYF
10	TRBV6-5	TRBJ2-7	-	-	TGTGCCACCCTCTCCTACGAGCAGTACTTC	CATLSYEQYF
12	TRBV12-3/TRBV12-4	TRBJ2-5	-	-	TGTGCCAGCAGTTTAGGATCCGGGACCCAGTACTTC	CASSLGSGTQYF
19	TRBV7-9	TRBJ2-4	TRBD1	-	TGTGCCAGCAGCTTACGGCTGGACAGGTTTGGTGTAGCCAAAAACATTCAGTACTTC	CASSLRLDRFGVAKNIQYF
15	TRBV5-1	TRBJ1-5	-	once	TGCGCCAGCAGCTTGTTGGGTACTAGCAATCAGCCCCAGCATTTT	CASSLLGTSNQPQHF
15	TRBV27	TRBJ1-2	TRBD1	-	TGTGCCAGCAGTGGCGACAGGGACAGGGGCTATGGCTACACCTTC	CASSGDRDRGYGYTF
13	TRBV5-6	TRBJ1-2	TRBD1	-	TGTGCCAGCAGCTTGGTGGGACAGAGTGGCTACACCTTC	CASSLVGQSGYTF